This TCR beta chain was sequenced for a study of blood T cell repertoires in COVID-19. Sequenced by immunoSEQ multiplex PCR; TCRdb stores in-frame clones only, minus some. The data hold roughly 350,000 clones, with under 95% observed a single time. The germline V gene has CDR1 MDHEN and CDR2 SYDVKM. V trimming: 6 bases; J trimming: 3 bases; junction bases outside the gene matches: 4. The CDR3 extends over 13 amino acids. The sequenced sample was peripheral blood. The chain has TRBV28 and TRBJ2-5; 7 nucleotides align to TRBD1. This TCR was sampled from a woman younger than 35 who had recovered from COVID-19. Here the CDR3 reads CASREGGEETQYF. CDR3 nucleotides: TGTGCCAGCAGGGAAGGGGGCGAAGAGACCCAGTACTTC.